These 17 T cell receptor beta chains were sequenced from one sample in a study of glioma-infiltrating T cells after dendritic cell vaccination. Time point indicated: after dendritic cell vaccination, including at tumor progression/relapse. The table came from immunoSEQ multiplex PCR; TCRdb's copy has only in-frame clones and leaves some out. The table has roughly 80,000 clones, roughly 91% seen once. The sequences come from blood, collected after dendritic cell vaccination. The receptors were gathered from a human donor with glioblastoma.

The CDR3 DNA is TGTGCCAGCAGTGGCGGGGGGGCTAATGAAAAACTGTTTTTT. Protein sequence: CASSGGGANEKLFF. The rearrangement uses TRBV6-1 and TRBJ1-4; weak D call: TRBD1 (5 bases). CDR3 length: 14 residues. V gave up 4 bases and J gave up 3 bases, with 9 bases separating them. The V gene's germline CDR1 is MNHNS and CDR2 SASEGT.

This chain uses TRBV5-4 with TRBJ2-6; D is undetermined. CDR3 length: 17 residues. Trimming stripped 7 bases from V and 4 bases from J, with 21 bases between. Germline V gives CDR1 SGHNT, CDR2 YYREEE (reference sequence). The CDR3 region has the DNA TGTGCCAGCCCTTCCACCCCGGGTCCGTCAGGGGCCAACGTCCTGACTTTC. Amino acid sequence: CASPSTPGPSGANVLTF.

The rearrangement uses TRBV19 and TRBJ1-5; D gene ambiguous. CDR3 size: 14 residues. Trimming removed 5 bases at V and 0 bases at J, with 8 bases between. Per germline, CDR1 LNHDA and CDR2 SQIVND (reference sequence). In DNA form, the CDR3 reads TGTGCCAGTAGTGTGAGGGATAGCAATCAGCCCCAGCATTTT. Amino acids: CASSVRDSNQPQHF.

This chain connects TRBV4-3 to TRBJ2-3; 7 bases map to TRBD2. Germline trimming cut 5 bases from V and 2 bases from J; bases unmatched to any gene: 7. Germline V gives CDR1 LGHNA, CDR2 YSLEER. The CDR3 extends over 15 amino acids. The CDR3 sequence is CASSAPRDYTDTQYF. For the CDR3, the DNA is TGCGCCAGCAGCGCCCCGCGGGACTACACAGATACGCAGTATTTT.

The rearrangement links TRBV5-6 to TRBJ1-2; D may be TRBD1 (5 bases). The CDR3 is 13 residues long. CDR1 is SGHDT, CDR2 YYEEEE, per germline. Trimming took off 4 bases at V and 7 bases at J, with 14 bases between the two ends. CDR3 sequence reads: CASSEMGLGGYTF. CDR3 DNA: TGTGCCAGCAGCGAAATGGGGCTTGGTGGCTACACCTTC.

The rearrangement joins TRBV7-9 to TRBJ2-3; TRBD2 is a possible D gene (5 bases). CDR1 and CDR2 from the germline V gene are SEHNR and FQNEAQ (reference sequence). V lost 0 bases to trimming and J lost 0 bases, with 7 bases between them. This CDR3 contains 15 residues. The CDR3 is CASSLAGRSTDTQYF. DNA of the CDR3: TGTGCCAGCAGCTTAGCGGGGAGAAGCACAGATACGCAGTATTTT.

The chain is built from TRBV5-1 and TRBJ2-7, with 7 bases lining up with TRBD2. V shed 2 bases, J shed 1 base, and the junction held 3 bases outside the gene matches. The CDR3 sequence is 14 residues long. Germline assignment: CDR1 SGHRS and CDR2 YFSETQ. In nucleotides, the CDR3 is TGCGCCAGCAGCTTCGAAGCGGGGTCCTACGAGCAGTACTTC. It codes for CASSFEAGSYEQYF.

The chain employs TRBV15 and TRBJ1-5; maybe TRBD1 (5 bases). This CDR3 spans 16 amino acids. V gave up 3 bases and J gave up 3 bases, with 15 bases separating them. Germline lookup yields CDR1 LNHNV and CDR2 YYDKDF (reference sequence). The CDR3 spells CATSSRRGVPNQPQHF. CDR3 DNA sequence: TGTGCCACCAGCAGTCGGAGGGGAGTGCCCAATCAGCCCCAGCATTTT.

CDR3 nucleotides: TGTGCCAGCAGCTTAGCGGGGGACTACACCGGGGAGCTGTTTTTT. As protein: CASSLAGDYTGELFF. This sequence joins TRBV27 and TRBJ2-2; 9 nucleotides match TRBD2. The V segment lost 6 bases and the J segment 3 bases; nucleotides outside the gene matches: 5. The CDR3 spans 15 residues. Germline CDR1 and CDR2: MNHEY and SMNVEV (reference sequence).

This clone has just a few counts. One end of the junction does not line up with germline, which may come from a read error. The gene calls are TRBV7-9 and TRBJ2-1, with a tentative D call TRBD1 (5 bases). CDR3 length equals 11 residues. Per germline, CDR1 SEHNR and CDR2 FQNEAQ (reference sequence). The CDR3 bases are TGTGCCAGCAGCTACGGACATGGCTGGGTCTTC. Translated, it gives CASSYGHGWVF.

This rearrangement joins TRBV19 to TRBJ1-2; TRBD1 is a possible D gene (6 bases). The CDR3 is made up of 13 amino acids. V was clipped by 6 bases and J by 1 base, with 9 bases between them. The germline V gene has CDR1 LNHDA and CDR2 SQIVND (reference sequence). The CDR3 here is CASSPQGNYGYTF. CDR3 DNA sequence: TGTGCCAGTAGCCCACAGGGTAACTATGGCTACACCTTC.

V gene TRBV2 combines with J gene TRBJ1-1; 7 bases map to TRBD1. The CDR3 covers 11 residues. Germline CDR1 reads SNHLY; CDR2 reads FYNNEI. Germline trimming cut 6 bases from V and 14 bases from J; bases unmatched to any gene: 9. The CDR3 here is CASSTGQARFF. For the CDR3, the DNA is TGTGCCAGCAGCACTGGACAGGCCAGGTTCTTT.

The J gene is TRBJ2-7, the V gene TRBV18; D unresolved. V gave up 6 bases and J gave up 3 bases, with 9 bases separating them. The CDR3 runs 12 residues. CDR1 is KGHSH and CDR2 is LQKENI in the germline V gene. CDR3: CASSLQSYEQYF. The DNA of the CDR3 is TGTGCCAGCTCGCTACAGAGCTACGAGCAGTACTTC.

In nucleotides, the CDR3 is TGCAGCGTTGAAGCCGCGGGGGATACGCAGTATTTT. Protein: CSVEAAGDTQYF. V and J are TRBV29-1 and TRBJ2-3, with a possible D match to TRBD2 (6 bases). This CDR3 contains 12 residues. Germline V CDR1 and CDR2: SQVTM, ANQGSEA. V was clipped by 1 base and J by 6 bases, with 8 bases between them.

This rearrangement joins TRBV18 to TRBJ2-5; TRBD1 might be the D (6 bases). Germline lookup yields CDR1 KGHSH and CDR2 LQKENI. The CDR3 covers 13 residues. The V and J ends lost 3 bases and 3 bases respectively, with 8 bases between them. CDR3: CASSPWTEETQYF. The CDR3 DNA sequence: TGTGCCAGCTCACCCTGGACAGAAGAGACCCAGTACTTC.

This clone was counted a single time. The DNA for the CDR3 is TGTGCTAGTGGTTCTCCCGCTTCGGAGGGTTTGGGTCAGCCCCAGCATTTT. Protein product: CASGSPASEGLGQPQHF. The chain joins TRBV12-5 to TRBJ1-5; D is unresolved. CDR3 length: 17 residues. V gave up 4 bases and J gave up 6 bases, with 22 bases separating them. CDR1 is LGHNT, CDR2 FRNRAP, per germline.

J is TRBJ2-1 and V is TRBV6-5, with 7 bases lining up with TRBD1. Germline V gene lookup returns CDR1 MNHEY and CDR2 SVGAGI. This CDR3 has 15 residues. Losses at the gene ends were 6 bases for V and 5 bases for J; bases not matched to a gene: 10. The CDR3, as DNA: TGTGCCAGCAGCCGGCAGGGGGTTGGAAACAATGAGCAGTTCTTC. It codes for CASSRQGVGNNEQFF.